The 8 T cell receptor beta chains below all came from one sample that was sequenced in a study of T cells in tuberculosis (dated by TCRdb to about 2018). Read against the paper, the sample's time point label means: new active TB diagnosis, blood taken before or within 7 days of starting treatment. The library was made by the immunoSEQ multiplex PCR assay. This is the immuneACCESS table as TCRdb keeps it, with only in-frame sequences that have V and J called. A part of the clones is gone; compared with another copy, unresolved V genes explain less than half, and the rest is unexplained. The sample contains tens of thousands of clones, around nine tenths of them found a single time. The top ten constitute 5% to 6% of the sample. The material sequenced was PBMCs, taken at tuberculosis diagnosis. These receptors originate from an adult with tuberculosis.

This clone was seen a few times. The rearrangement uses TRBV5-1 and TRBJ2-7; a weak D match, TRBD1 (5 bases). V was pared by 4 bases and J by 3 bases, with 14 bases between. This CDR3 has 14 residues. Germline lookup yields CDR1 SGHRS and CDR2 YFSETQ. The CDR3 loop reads CASSVGDSLYEQYF. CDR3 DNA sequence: TGCGCCAGCAGCGTAGGAGACAGTCTCTACGAGCAGTACTTC.

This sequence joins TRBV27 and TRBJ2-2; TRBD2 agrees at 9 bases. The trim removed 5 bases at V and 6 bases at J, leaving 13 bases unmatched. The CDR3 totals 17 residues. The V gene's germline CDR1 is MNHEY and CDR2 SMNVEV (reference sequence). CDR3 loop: CASSPRPGLAVPGELFF. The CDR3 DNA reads TGTGCCAGCAGTCCGAGACCGGGACTAGCAGTCCCCGGGGAGCTGTTTTTT.

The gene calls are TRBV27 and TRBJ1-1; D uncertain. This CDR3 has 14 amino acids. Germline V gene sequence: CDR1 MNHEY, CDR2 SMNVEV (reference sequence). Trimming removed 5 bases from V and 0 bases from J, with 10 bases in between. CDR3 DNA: TGTGCCAGCAGTCCTACAGCAATGAACACTGAAGCTTTCTTT. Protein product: CASSPTAMNTEAFF.

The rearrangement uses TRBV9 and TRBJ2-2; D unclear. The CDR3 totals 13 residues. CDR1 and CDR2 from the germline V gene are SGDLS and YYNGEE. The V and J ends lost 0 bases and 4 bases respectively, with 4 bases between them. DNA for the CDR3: TGTGCCAGCAGCGTAGGGAGCACCGGGGAGCTGTTTTTT. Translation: CASSVGSTGELFF.

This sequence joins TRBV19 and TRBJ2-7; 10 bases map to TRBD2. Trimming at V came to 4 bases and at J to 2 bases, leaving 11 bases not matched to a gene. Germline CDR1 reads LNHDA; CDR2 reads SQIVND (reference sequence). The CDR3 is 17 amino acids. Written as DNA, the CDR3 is TGTGCCAGTAGTACGCCTAGCGGGGGCCAGATTACCTACGAGCAGTACTTC. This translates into CASSTPSGGQITYEQYF.

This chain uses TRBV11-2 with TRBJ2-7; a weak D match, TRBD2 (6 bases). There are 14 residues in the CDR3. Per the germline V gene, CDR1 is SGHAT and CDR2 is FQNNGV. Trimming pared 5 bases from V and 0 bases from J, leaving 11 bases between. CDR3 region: CASSPVDYSYEQYF. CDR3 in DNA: TGTGCCAGCAGCCCAGTGGACTACTCCTACGAGCAGTACTTC.

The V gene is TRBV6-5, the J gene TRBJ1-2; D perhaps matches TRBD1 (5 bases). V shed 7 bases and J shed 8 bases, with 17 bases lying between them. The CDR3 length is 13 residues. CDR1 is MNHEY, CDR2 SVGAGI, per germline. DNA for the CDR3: TGTGCCAGCATCTCAGGGAGGGCAAGCGGCTACACCTTC. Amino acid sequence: CASISGRASGYTF.

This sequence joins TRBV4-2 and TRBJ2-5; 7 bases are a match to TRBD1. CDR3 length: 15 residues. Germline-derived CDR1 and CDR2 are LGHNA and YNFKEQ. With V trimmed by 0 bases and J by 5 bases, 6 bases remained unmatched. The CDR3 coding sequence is TGTGCCAGCAGCCAAGATAGACAGGGCTGGGAGACCCAGTACTTC. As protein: CASSQDRQGWETQYF.